This TCR beta chain is from a study of cytomegalovirus exposure and HLA in healthy donors. For the study at large: Genotyping showed 70% to 90% of some 400 donors falling in the Caucasian-associated ancestry cluster.

PCR involved 60 Vbeta and 13 Jbeta primers. Libraries were prepared by immunoSEQ multiplex PCR; TCRdb keeps only in-frame clonotypes and omits some of them. Of 280,000 or so clones listed, roughly 90% were seen once; the top ten hold approximately 2.4%. CDR1 is WNHNN and CDR2 is SYGVQD in the germline V gene (reference sequence). V was clipped by 3 bases and J by 4 bases, with 17 bases between them. CDR3 length: 16 residues. Material for sequencing was PBMCs. This receptor was obtained from a woman younger than 30 in good health and CMV-seronegative. The chain carries TRBV10-1 and TRBJ2-3, with D unresolved. This CDR3 reads CASSDPNSSIADTQYF. In DNA, the CDR3 is TGCGCCAGCAGTGACCCCAACTCCTCCATCGCAGATACGCAGTATTTT.